Listed here is a single T cell receptor (beta chain). Its antigen is not identified. One entry per CDR3 protein results from TCRdb running MiXCR on the 5' RACE reads. This sample has hundreds of thousands of distinct CDR3 sequences, with 7.1% found just once. The data derive from a study of identical twins. Points from the study as a whole: The analysis was cross-sectional rather than longitudinal within donors.

The CDR3 length is 18 residues. Germline V gene sequence: CDR1 MDHEN, CDR2 SYDVKM. The V gene lost 2 bases and the J gene lost 3 bases, with 20 bases spanning the gap. These data were likewise used in another study, on yellow fever vaccine responses in identical twins.

This chain uses TRBV28 with TRBJ1-3; D call uncertain. The sequenced material came from PBMCs. The TCR originated in a woman aged 18-30 years in good health. The CDR3, as DNA: TGTGCCAGCAGTTTAGGGGAATACTCCTCGAGCGATGGAAACACCATATATTTT. Translating gives CASSLGEYSSSDGNTIYF.